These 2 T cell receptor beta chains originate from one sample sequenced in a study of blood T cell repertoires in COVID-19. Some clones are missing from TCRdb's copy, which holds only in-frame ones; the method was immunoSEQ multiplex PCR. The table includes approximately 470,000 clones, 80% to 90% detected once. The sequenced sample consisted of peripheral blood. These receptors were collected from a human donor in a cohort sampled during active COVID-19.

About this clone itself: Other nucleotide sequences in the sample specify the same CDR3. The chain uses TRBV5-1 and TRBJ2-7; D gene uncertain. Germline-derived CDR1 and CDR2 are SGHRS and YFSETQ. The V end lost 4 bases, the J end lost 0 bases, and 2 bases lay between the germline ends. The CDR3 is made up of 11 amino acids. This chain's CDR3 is CASSHSYEQYF. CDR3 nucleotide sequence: TGCGCCAGCAGCCACTCCTACGAGCAGTACTTC.

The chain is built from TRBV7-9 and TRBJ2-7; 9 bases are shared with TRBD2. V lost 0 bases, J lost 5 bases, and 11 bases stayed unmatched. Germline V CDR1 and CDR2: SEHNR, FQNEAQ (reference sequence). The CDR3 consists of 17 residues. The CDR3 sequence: CASSLANHSGSLNEQYF. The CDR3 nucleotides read TGTGCCAGCAGCTTAGCGAACCATAGCGGGAGCTTGAACGAGCAGTACTTC.